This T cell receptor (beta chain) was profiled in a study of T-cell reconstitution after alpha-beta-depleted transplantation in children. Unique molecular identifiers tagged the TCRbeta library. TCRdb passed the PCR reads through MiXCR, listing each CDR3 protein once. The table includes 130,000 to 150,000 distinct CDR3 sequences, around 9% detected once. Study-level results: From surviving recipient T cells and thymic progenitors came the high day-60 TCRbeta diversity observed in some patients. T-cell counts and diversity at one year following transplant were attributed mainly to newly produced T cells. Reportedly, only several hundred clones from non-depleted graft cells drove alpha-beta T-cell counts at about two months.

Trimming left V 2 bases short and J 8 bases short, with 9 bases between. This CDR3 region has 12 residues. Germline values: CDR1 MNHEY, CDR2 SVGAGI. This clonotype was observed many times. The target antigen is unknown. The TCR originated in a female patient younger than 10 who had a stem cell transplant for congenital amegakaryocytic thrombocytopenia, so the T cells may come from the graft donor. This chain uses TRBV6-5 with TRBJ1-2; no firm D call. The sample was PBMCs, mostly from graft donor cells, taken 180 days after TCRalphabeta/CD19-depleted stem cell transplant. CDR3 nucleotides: TGTGCCAGCAGTTACGGGGTGGGCGGCTACACCTTC. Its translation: CASSYGVGGYTF.